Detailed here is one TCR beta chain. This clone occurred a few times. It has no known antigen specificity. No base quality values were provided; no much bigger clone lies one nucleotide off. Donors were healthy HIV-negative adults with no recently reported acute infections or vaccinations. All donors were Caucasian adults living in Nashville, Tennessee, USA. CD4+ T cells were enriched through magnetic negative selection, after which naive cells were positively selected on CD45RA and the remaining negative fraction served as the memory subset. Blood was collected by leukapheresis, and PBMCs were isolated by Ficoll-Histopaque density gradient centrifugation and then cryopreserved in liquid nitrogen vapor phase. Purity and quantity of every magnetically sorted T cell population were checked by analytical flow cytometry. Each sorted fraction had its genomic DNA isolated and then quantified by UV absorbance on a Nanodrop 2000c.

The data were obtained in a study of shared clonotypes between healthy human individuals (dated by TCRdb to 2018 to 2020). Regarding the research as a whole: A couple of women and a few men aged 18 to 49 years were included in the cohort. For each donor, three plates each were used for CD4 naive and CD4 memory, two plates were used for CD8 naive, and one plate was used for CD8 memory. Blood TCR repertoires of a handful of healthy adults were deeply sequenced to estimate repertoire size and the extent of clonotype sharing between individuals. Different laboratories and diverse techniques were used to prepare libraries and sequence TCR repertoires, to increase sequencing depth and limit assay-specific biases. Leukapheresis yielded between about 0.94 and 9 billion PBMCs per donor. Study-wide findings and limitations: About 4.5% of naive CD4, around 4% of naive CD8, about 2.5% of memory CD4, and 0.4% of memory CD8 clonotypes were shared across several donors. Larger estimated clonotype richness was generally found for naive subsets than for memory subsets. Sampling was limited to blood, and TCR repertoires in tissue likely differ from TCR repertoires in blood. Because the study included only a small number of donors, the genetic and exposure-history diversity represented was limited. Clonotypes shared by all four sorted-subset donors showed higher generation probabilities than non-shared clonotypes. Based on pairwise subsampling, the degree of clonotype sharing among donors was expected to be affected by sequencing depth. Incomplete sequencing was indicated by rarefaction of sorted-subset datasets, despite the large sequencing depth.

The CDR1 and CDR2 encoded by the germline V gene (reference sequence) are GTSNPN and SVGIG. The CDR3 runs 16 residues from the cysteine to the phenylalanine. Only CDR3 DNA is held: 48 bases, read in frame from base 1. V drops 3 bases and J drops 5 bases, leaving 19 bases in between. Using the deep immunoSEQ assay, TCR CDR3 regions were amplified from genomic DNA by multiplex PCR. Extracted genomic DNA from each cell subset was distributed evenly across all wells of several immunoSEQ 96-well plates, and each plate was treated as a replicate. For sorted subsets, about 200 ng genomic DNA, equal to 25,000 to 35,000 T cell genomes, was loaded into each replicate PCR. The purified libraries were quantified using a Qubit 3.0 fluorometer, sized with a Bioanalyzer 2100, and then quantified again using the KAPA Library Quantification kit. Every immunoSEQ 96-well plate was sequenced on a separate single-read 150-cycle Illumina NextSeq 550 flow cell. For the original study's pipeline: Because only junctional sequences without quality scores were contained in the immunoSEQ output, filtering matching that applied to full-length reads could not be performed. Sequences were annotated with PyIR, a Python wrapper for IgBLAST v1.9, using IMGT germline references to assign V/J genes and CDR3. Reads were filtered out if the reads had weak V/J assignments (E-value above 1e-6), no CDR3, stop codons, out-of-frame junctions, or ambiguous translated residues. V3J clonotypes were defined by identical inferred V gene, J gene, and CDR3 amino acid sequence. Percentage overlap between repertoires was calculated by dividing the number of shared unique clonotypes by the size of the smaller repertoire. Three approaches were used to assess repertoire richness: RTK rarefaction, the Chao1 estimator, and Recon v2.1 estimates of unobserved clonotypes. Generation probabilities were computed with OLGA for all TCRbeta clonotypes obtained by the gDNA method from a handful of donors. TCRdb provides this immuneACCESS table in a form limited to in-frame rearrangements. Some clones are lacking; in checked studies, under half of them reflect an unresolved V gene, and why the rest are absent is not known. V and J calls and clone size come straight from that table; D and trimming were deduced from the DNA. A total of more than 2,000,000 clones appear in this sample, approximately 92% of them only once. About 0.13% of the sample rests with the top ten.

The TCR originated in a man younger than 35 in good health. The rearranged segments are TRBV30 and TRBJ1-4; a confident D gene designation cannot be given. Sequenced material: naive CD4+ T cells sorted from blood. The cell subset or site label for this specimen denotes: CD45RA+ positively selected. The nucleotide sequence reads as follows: TGTGCCTGGAGGGGTACCTCGGCCTTATCGAATGAAAAACTGTTTTTT. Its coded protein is CAWRGTSALSNEKLFF.